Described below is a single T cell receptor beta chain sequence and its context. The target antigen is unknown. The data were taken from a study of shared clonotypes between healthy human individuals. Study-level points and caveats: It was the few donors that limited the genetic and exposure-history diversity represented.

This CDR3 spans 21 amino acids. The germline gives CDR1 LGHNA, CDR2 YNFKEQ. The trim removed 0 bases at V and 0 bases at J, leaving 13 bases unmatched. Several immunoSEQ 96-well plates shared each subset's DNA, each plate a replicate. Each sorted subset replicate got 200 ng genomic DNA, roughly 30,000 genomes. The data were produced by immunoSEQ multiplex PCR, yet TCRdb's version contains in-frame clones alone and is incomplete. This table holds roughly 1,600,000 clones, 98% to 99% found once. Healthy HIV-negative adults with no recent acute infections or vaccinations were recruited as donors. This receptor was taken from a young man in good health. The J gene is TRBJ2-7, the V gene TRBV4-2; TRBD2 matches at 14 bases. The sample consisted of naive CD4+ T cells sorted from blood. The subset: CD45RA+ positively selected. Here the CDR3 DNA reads TGTGCCAGCAGCCAAGATTTGGTCTTGACTAGCGGGAGGGCTAACTCCTACGAGCAGTACTTC. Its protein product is CASSQDLVLTSGRANSYEQYF.